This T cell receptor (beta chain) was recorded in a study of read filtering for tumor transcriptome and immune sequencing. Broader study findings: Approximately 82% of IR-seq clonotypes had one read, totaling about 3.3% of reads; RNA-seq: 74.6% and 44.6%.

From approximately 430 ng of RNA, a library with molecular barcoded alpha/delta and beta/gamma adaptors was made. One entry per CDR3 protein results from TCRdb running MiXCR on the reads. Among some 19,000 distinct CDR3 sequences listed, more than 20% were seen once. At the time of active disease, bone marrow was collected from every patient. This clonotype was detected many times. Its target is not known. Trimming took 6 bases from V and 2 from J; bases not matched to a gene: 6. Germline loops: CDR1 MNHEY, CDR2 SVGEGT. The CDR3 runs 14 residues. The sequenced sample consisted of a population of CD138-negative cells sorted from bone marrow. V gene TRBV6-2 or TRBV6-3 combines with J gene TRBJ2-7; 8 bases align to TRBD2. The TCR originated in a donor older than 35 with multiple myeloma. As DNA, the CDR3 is TGTGCCAGCAGCTACGCGGGAGGCGCCTACGAGCAGTACTTC. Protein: CASSYAGGAYEQYF.